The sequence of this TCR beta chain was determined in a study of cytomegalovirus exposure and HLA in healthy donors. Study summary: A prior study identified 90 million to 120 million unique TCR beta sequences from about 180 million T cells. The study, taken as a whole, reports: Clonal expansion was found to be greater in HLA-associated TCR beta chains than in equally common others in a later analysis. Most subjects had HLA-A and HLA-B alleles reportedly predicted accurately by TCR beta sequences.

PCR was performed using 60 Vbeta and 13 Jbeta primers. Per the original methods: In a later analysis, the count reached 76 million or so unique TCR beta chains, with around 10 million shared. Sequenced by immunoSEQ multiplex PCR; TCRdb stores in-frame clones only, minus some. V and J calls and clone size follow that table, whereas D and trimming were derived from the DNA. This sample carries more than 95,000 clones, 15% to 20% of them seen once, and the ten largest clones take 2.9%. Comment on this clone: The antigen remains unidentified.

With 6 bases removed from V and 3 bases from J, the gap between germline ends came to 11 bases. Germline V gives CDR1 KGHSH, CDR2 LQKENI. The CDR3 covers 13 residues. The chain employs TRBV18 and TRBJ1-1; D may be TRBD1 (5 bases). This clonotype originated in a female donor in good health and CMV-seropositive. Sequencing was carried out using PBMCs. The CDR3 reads CASSSDSHTEAFF. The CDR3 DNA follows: TGTGCCAGCTCGTCAGACAGCCACACTGAAGCTTTCTTT.